This TCR beta chain emerged from a study of STAT3 mutations in large granular lymphocyte leukemia. Overall study context: 40% of treated T-LGLL patients showed hematologic response to immunosuppression.

Germline-derived CDR1 and CDR2 are MNHNS and SASEGT. CDR3 length equals 10 residues. Deletions cut 8 bases from V and 8 bases from J, with 9 bases between. For this clone: Its antigen is not known.

Points from the study as a whole: Every T-LGLL patient had at least one immunodominant TCRbeta clonotype. Sampling intervals varied between patients and samples. After therapy, about 35% of the 18 patients switched clonotypes, all new clones STAT3 wild type.

Some 41,000 productive templates were obtained per sample on average. The data were produced by immunoSEQ multiplex PCR, yet TCRdb's version contains in-frame clones alone and is incomplete. The table records about 4,000 clones, 82% of them present only once. The chain carries TRBV6-1 and TRBJ1-1, with D unclear. The sequence came from a boy aged 5-17 years with T-cell large granular lymphocyte leukemia. Some clones in this sample may be carry-over from other donors' samples. Sample: peripheral blood mononuclear cells. The CDR3 loop is CASVRVEAFF. The DNA for the CDR3 is TGTGCCAGCGTTCGAGTCGAAGCTTTCTTT.